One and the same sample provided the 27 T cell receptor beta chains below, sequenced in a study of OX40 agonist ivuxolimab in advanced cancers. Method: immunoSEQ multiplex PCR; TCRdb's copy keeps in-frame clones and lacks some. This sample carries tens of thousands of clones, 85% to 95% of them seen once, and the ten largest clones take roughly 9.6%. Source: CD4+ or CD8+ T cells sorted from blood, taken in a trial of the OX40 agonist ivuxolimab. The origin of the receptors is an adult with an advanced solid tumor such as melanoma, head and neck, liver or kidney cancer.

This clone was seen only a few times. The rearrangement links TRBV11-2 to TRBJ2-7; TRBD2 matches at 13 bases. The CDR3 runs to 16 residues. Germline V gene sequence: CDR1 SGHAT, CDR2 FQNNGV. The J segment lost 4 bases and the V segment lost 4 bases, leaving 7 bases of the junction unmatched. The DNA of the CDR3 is TGTGCCAGCAGCTCCGGACTAGCGGGAGCCTTATACGAGCAGTACTTC. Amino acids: CASSSGLAGALYEQYF.

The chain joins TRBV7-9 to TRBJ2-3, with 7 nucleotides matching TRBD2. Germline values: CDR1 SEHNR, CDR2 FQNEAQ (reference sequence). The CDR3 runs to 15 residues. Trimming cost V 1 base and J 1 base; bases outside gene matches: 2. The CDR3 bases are TGTGCCAGCAGCTTAGGGGCGGGGGGCACAGATACGCAGTATTTT. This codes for CASSLGAGGTDTQYF.

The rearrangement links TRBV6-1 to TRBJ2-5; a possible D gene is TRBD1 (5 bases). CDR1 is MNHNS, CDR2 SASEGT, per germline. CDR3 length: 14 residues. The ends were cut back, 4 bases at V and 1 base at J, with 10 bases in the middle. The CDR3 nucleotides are TGTGCCAGCAGTGTATCCAGGGCCCAAGAGACCCAGTACTTC. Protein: CASSVSRAQETQYF.

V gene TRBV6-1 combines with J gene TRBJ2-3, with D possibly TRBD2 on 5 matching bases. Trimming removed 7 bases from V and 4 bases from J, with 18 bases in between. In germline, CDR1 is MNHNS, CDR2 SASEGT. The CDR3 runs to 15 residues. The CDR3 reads CASMESYLGADTQYF. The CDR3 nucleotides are TGTGCCAGCATGGAGTCCTACCTCGGGGCAGATACGCAGTATTTT.

The CDR3, as DNA: TGCAGCGCAGAGGACCCTGGAAACACCATATATTTT. It translates to CSAEDPGNTIYF. The V call is TRBV29-1, the J call TRBJ1-3; D is undetermined. This CDR3 is 12 amino acids long. Germline lookup yields CDR1 SQVTM and CDR2 ANQGSEA. V was trimmed by 7 bases and J by 2 bases, leaving 9 bases between them.

Here the CDR3 reads CASSYTTDNYGYTF. The CDR3 bases are TGTGCCAGCAGTTACACGACGGACAACTATGGCTACACCTTC. This sequence joins TRBV6-5 and TRBJ1-2; D gene uncertain. Between the trimmed V and J ends, which lost 2 bases and 2 bases, there was a span of 9 bases. Germline V gives CDR1 MNHEY, CDR2 SVGAGI. There are 14 residues in the CDR3.

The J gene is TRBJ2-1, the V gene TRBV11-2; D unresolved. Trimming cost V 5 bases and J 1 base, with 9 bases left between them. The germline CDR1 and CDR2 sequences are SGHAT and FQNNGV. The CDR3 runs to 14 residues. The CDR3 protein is CASSPWSSYNEQFF. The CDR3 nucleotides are TGTGCCAGCAGCCCTTGGAGTTCCTACAATGAGCAGTTCTTC.

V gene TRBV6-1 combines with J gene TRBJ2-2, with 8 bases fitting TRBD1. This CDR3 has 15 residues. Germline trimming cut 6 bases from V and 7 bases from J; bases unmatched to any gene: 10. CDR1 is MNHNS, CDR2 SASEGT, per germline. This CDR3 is CASSRDRSTDGELFF. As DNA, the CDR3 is TGTGCCAGCAGCCGGGACAGGTCGACCGACGGGGAGCTGTTTTTT.

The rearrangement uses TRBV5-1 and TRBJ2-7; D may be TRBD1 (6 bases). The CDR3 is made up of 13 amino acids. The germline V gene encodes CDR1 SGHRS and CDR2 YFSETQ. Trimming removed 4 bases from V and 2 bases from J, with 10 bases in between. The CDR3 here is CASSLQGPYEQYF. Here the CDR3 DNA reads TGCGCCAGCAGCCTACAGGGCCCCTACGAGCAGTACTTC.

CDR3 amino acids: CASSQGGSYNSPLHF. DNA for the CDR3: TGCGCCAGCAGCCAAGGGGGTTCCTATAATTCACCCCTCCACTTT. The chain uses TRBV4-3 and TRBJ1-6; D is unclear. The ends were cut back, 1 base at V and 1 base at J, with 5 bases in the middle. The CDR3 has 15 amino acids. Germline CDR1 is LGHNA and CDR2 is YSLEER.

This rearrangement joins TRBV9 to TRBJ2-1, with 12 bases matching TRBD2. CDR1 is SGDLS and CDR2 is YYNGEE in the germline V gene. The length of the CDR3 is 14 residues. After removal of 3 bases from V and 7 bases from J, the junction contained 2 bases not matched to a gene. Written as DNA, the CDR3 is TGTGCCAGCAGCGGGACTAGCGGGACGAATGAGCAGTTCTTC. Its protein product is CASSGTSGTNEQFF.

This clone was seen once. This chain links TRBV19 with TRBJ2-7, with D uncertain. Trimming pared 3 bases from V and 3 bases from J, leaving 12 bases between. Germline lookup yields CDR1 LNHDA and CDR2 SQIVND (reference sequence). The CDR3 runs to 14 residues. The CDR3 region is CASSIRPDLYEQYF. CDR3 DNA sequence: TGTGCCAGTAGTATCCGTCCAGACCTCTACGAGCAGTACTTC.

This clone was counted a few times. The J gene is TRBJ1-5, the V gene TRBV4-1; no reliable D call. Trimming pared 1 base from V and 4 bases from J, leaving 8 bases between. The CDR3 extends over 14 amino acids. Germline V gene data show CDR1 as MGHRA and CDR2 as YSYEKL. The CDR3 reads CASSQVIRNQPQHF. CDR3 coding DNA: TGCGCCAGCAGCCAAGTTATCCGAAATCAGCCCCAGCATTTT.

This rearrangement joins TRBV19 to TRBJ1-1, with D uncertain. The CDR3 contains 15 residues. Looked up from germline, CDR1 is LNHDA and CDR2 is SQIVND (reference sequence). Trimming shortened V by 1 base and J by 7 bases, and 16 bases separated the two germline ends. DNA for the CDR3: TGTGCCAGTAGTATAGTCTCCCATAAGGACCGTGAAGCTTTCTTT. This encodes CASSIVSHKDREAFF.

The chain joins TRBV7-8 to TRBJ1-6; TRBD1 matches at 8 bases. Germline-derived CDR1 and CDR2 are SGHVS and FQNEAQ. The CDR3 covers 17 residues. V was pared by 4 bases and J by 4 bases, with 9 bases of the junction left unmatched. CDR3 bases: TGTGCCAGCAGCTCACAGAGACAGGGGTTTTATAATTCACCCCTCCACTTT. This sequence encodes CASSSQRQGFYNSPLHF.

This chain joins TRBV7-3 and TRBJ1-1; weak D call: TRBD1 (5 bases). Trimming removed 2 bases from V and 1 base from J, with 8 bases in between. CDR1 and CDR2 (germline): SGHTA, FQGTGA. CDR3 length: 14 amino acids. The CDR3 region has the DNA TGTGCCAGCAGCTTACAGGGAAGGAACACTGAAGCTTTCTTT. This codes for CASSLQGRNTEAFF.

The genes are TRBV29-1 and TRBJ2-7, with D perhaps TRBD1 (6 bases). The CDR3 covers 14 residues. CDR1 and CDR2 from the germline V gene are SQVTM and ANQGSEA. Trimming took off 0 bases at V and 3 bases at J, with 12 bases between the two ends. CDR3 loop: CSVEDLNRDYEQYF. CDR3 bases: TGCAGCGTTGAAGATCTGAACAGGGACTACGAGCAGTACTTC.

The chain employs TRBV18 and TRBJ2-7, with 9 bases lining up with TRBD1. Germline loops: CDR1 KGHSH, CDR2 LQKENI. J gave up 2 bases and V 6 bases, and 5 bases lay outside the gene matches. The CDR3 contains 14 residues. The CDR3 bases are TGTGCCAGCTCCGGGACAGGGAGTGCCTACGAGCAGTACTTC. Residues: CASSGTGSAYEQYF. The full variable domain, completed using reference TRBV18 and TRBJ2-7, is NAGVMQNPRHLVRRRGQEARLRCSPMKGHSHVYWYRQLPEEGLKFMVYLQKENIIDESGMPKERFSAEFPKEGPSILRIQQVVRGDSAAYFCASSGTGSAYEQYFGPGTRLTVT.

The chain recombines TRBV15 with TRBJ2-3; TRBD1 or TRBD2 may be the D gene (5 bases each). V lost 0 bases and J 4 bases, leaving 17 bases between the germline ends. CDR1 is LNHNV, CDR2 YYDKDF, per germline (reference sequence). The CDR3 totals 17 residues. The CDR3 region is CATSRDRGGVTADTQYF. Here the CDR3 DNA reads TGTGCCACCAGCAGAGATCGGGGCGGTGTGACTGCAGATACGCAGTATTTT. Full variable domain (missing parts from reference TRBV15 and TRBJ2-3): DAMVIQNPRYQVTQFGKPVTLSCSQTLNHNVMYWYQQKSSQAPKLLFHYYDKDFNNEADTPDNFQSRRPNTSFCFLDIRSPGLGDTAMYLCATSRDRGGVTADTQYFGPGTRLTVL.

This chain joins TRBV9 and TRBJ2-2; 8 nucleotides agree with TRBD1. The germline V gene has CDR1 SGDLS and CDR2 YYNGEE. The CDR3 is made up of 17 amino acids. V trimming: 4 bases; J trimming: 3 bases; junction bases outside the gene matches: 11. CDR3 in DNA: TGTGCCAGCAGCTCGAAAAAGGACAGGGACGACACCGGGGAGCTGTTTTTT. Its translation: CASSSKKDRDDTGELFF.

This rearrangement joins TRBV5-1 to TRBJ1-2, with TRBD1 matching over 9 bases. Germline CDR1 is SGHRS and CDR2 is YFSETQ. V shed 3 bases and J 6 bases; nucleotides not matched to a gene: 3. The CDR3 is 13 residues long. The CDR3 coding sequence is TGCGCCAGCAGCTCACAGGGGGCCAATGGCTACACCTTC. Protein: CASSSQGANGYTF. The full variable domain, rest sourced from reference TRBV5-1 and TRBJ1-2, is KAGVTQTPRYLIKTRGQQVTLSCSPISGHRSVSWYQQTPGQGLQFLFEYFSETQRNKGNFPGRFSGRQFSNSRSEMNVSTLELGDSALYLCASSSQGANGYTFGSGTRLTVV.

CDR3 coding DNA: TGTGCCAGCAGCTTAGTAGCGGGAGGCCGTTACGAGCAGTACTTC. Translating it yields CASSLVAGGRYEQYF. V and J are TRBV13 and TRBJ2-7, with 10 bases fitting TRBD2. Germline-derived CDR1 and CDR2 are PRHDT and FYEKMQ (reference sequence). The CDR3 covers 15 residues. With 1 base clipped from V and 4 bases from J, the junction kept 4 bases outside the gene matches.

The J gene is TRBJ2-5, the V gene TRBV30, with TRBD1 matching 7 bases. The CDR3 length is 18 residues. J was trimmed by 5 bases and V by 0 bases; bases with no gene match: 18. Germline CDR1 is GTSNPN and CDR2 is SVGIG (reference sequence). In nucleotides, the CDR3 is TGTGCCTGGAGTGTATTAAGAGGGACAGAACATTTTGGGGAGACCCAGTACTTC. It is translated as CAWSVLRGTEHFGETQYF.

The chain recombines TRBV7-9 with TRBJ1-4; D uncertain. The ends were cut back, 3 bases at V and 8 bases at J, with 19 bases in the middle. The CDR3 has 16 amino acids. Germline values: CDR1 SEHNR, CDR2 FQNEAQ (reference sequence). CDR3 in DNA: TGTGCCAGCAGCTTTACCCCCTCCGGAGTAGAAGAAAAACTGTTTTTT. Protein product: CASSFTPSGVEEKLFF.

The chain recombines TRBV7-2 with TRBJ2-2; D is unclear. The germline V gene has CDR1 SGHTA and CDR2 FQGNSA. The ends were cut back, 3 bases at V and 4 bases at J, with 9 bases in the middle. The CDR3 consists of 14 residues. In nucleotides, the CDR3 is TGTGCCAGCAGCTTCTATCTGAGCACCGGGGAGCTGTTTTTT. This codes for CASSFYLSTGELFF.

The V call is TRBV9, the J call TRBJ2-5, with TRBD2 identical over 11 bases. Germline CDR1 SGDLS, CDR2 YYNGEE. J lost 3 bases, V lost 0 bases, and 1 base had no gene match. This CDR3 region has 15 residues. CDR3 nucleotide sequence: TGTGCCAGCAGCGTAGCGGGACTAGCGGAAGAGACCCAGTACTTC. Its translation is CASSVAGLAEETQYF.

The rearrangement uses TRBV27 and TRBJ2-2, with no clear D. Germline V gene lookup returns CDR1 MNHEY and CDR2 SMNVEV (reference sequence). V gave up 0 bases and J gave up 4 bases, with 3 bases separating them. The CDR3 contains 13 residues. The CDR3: CASSLSVTGELFF. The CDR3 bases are TGTGCCAGCAGTTTATCGGTCACCGGGGAGCTGTTTTTT.